This T cell receptor (beta chain) was recovered during a study of shared T cell receptors in the human thymus. Germline V gives CDR1 MDHEN, CDR2 SYDVKM. Trimming cost V 7 bases and J 0 bases; bases outside gene matches: 11. The CDR3 runs to 16 residues. Sequencing was performed with immunoSEQ multiplex PCR; in TCRdb, only in-frame clones are kept and a portion is missing. The table includes about 380,000 clones, approximately 95% detected once. This clonotype was obtained from a human donor. The sequenced material came from thymocytes. The chain carries TRBV28 and TRBJ2-7; 8 bases are shared with TRBD1. CDR3 in DNA: TGTGCCAGCACCCACCCAGGGGGCAACAGCTCCTACGAGCAGTACTTC. Translation gives CASTHPGGNSSYEQYF.